This T cell receptor (beta chain) was retrieved from a study of blood T cell repertoires in COVID-19. Assay used: immunoSEQ multiplex PCR; TCRdb lists only in-frame clones, some missing. The table records about 65,000 clones, roughly 92% of them present only once. This CDR3 has 16 residues. Sequencing used peripheral blood. The rearrangement uses TRBV21-1 and TRBJ1-3; TRBD1, the D gene given by the table, was not confirmed from the DNA. TRBV21-1 is a known pseudogene. The receptor comes from a man in his sixties or seventies with active COVID-19. In nucleotides, the CDR3 is TGTGCCAGCAGTCCTTTGGGACAGGGCTCTGGAAACACCATATATTTT. It codes for CASSPLGQGSGNTIYF.